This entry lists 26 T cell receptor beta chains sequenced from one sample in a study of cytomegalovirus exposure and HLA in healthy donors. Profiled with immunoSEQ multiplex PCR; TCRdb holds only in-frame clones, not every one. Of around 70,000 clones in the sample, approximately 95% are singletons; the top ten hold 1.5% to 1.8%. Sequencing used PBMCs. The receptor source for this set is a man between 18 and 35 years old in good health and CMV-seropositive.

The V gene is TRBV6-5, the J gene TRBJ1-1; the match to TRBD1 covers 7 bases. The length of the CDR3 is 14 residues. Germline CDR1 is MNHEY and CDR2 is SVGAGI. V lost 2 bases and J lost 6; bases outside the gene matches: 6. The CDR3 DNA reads TGTGCCAGCAGTTACGGGGCAGGGGGTGCTGAAGCTTTCTTT. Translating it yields CASSYGAGGAEAFF.

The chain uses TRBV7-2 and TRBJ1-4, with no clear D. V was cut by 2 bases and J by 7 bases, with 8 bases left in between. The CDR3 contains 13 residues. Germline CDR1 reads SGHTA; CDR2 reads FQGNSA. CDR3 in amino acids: CASSLNTAEKLFF. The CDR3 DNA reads TGTGCCAGCAGCTTAAACACCGCTGAAAAACTGTTTTTT. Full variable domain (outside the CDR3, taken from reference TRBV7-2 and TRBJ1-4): GAGVSQSPSNKVTEKGKDVELRCDPISGHTALYWYRQSLGQGLEFLIYFQGNSAPDKSGLPSDRFSAERTGGSVSTLTIQRTQQEDSAVYLCASSLNTAEKLFFGSGTQLSVL.

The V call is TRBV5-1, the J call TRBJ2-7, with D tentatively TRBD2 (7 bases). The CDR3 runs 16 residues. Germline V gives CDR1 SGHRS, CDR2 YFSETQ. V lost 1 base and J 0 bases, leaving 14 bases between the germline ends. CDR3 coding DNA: TGCGCCAGCAGCTTGACCCTTCGGGGGGCCTCCTACGAGCAGTACTTC. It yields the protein CASSLTLRGASYEQYF.

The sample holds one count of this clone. CDR3 in DNA: TGTGCCAGCAGCTTAGAACATGCCTACGAGCAGTACTTC. Translating it yields CASSLEHAYEQYF. V and J are TRBV7-9 and TRBJ2-7; D ambiguous. Per germline, CDR1 SEHNR and CDR2 FQNEAQ (reference sequence). The CDR3 length is 13 residues. Trimming took off 1 base at V and 2 bases at J, with 6 bases between the two ends.

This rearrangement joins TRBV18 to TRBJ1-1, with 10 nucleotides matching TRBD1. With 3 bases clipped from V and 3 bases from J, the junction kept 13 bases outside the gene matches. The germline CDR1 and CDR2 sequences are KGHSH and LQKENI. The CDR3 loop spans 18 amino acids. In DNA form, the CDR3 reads TGTGCCAGCTCACCCTTTACCGTGACAGGGGGCGCGGACACTGAAGCTTTCTTT. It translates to CASSPFTVTGGADTEAFF.

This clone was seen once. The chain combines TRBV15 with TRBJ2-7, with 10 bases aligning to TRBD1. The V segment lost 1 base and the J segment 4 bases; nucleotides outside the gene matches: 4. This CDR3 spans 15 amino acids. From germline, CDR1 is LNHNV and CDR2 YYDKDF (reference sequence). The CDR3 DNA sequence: TGTGCCACCAGCAGAGGACAGGGGGCGCCGTACGAGCAGTACTTC. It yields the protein CATSRGQGAPYEQYF.

CDR3 in amino acids: CASIPIRDSGEQYF. The CDR3 DNA reads as TGTGCCAGCATCCCAATCCGGGACAGCGGCGAGCAGTACTTC. The J gene is TRBJ2-7, the V gene TRBV7-9; TRBD1 matches 7 bases. Germline V gene lookup returns CDR1 SEHNR and CDR2 FQNEAQ (reference sequence). The CDR3 loop spans 14 amino acids. Trimming removed 7 bases from V and 6 bases from J; junction bases left unmatched: 12.

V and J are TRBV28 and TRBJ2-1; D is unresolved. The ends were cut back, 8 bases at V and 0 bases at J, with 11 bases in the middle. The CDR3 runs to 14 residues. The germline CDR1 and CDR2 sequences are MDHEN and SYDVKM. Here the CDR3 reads CASVHSGSYNEQFF. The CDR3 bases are TGTGCCAGCGTCCATTCGGGCTCCTACAATGAGCAGTTCTTC.

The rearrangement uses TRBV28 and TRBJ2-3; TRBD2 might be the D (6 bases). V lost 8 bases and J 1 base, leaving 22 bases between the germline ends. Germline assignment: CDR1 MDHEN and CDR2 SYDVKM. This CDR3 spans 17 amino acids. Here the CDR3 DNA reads TGTGCCAGCGAGACCGGGGGACCAACTGTAGGCACAGATACGCAGTATTTT. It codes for CASETGGPTVGTDTQYF.

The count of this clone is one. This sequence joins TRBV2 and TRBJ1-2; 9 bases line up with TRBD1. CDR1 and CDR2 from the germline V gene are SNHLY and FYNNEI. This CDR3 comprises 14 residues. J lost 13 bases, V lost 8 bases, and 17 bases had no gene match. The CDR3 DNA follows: TGTGCCAGCCTCCCCGGGACAGGGAACCTAGAGGGCACCTTC. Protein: CASLPGTGNLEGTF.

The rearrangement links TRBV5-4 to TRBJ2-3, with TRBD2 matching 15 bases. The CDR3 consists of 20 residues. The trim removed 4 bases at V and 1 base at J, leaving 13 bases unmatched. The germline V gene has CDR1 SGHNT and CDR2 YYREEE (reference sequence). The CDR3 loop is CASSPSGTSGRSGGTDTQYF. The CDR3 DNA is TGTGCCAGCAGCCCCTCCGGGACTAGCGGGAGGAGCGGGGGCACAGATACGCAGTATTTT. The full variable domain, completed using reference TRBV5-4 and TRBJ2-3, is ETGVTQSPTHLIKTRGQQVTLRCSSQSGHNTVSWYQQALGQGPQFIFQYYREEENGRGNFPPRFSGLQFPNYSSELNVNALELDDSALYLCASSPSGTSGRSGGTDTQYFGPGTRLTVL.

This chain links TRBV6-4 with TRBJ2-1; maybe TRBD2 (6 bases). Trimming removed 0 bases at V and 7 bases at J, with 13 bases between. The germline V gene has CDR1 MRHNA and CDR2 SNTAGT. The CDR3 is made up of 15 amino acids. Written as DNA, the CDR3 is TGTGCCAGCAGTGACTCTAGCGGTGAGGTGAATGAGCAGTTCTTC. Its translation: CASSDSSGEVNEQFF.

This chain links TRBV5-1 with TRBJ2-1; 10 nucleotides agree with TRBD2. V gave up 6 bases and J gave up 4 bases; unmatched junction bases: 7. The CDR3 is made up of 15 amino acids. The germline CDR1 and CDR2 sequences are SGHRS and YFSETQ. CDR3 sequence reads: CASTVSSGSYNEQFF. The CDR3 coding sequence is TGCGCCAGCACCGTCTCTAGCGGGAGTTACAATGAGCAGTTCTTC.

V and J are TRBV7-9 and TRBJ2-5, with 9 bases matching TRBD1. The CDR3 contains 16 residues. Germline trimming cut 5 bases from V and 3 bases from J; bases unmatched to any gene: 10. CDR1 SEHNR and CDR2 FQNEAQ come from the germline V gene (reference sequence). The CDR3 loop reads CASSHNNDRGEETQYF. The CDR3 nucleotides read TGTGCCAGCAGCCACAATAATGACAGGGGGGAAGAGACCCAGTACTTC.

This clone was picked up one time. Here the CDR3 reads CAWSGQGETQYF. CDR3 DNA: TGTGCCTGGAGTGGACAGGGGGAGACCCAGTACTTC. V gene TRBV30 combines with J gene TRBJ2-5, with 8 bases matching TRBD1. From germline, CDR1 is GTSNPN and CDR2 SVGIG (reference sequence). The CDR3 runs 12 residues. V trimming: 1 base; J trimming: 5 bases; junction bases outside the gene matches: 0. Filled out from reference TRBV30 and TRBJ2-5, the complete variable domain reads SQTIHQWPATLVQPVGSPLSLECTVEGTSNPNLYWYRQAAGRGLQLLFYSVGIGQISSEVPQNLSASRPQDRQFILSSKKLLLSDSGFYLCAWSGQGETQYFGPGTRLLVL.

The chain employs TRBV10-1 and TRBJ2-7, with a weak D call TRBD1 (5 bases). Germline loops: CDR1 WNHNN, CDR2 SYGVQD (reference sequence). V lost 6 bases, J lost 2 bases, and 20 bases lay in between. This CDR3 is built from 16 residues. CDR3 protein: CASRSGKGSRPYEQYF. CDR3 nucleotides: TGCGCCAGCAGGTCAGGAAAGGGGTCAAGGCCCTACGAGCAGTACTTC.

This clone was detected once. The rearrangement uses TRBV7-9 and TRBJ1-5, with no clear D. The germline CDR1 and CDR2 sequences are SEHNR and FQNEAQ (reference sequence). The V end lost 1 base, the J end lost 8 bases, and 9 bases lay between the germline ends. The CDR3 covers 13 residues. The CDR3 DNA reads TGTGCCAGCAGCTTAGACACCTCCGAGCCCCAGCATTTT. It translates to CASSLDTSEPQHF.

The CDR3 here is CASSLFRTSGLNNEQFF. The CDR3 DNA sequence: TGCGCCAGCAGCTTGTTCAGGACTAGCGGGTTGAACAATGAGCAGTTCTTC. V is TRBV5-1 and J is TRBJ2-1, with 11 positions matching TRBD2. Germline loops: CDR1 SGHRS, CDR2 YFSETQ. This CDR3 spans 17 amino acids. V trimming: 1 base; J trimming: 5 bases; junction bases outside the gene matches: 8. The full variable domain, with the rest looked up from reference TRBV5-1 and TRBJ2-1, is KAGVTQTPRYLIKTRGQQVTLSCSPISGHRSVSWYQQTPGQGLQFLFEYFSETQRNKGNFPGRFSGRQFSNSRSEMNVSTLELGDSALYLCASSLFRTSGLNNEQFFGPGTRLTVL.

The CDR3 is CSGVTGGTETQYF. The CDR3 coding sequence is TGCAGCGGGGTGACAGGGGGTACAGAGACCCAGTACTTC. The chain combines TRBV29-1 with TRBJ2-5; TRBD1 agrees at 9 bases. Germline V gene data show CDR1 as SQVTM and CDR2 as ANQGSEA. The CDR3 length is 13 residues. V lost 7 bases to trimming and J lost 4 bases; unmatched junction nucleotides: 7.

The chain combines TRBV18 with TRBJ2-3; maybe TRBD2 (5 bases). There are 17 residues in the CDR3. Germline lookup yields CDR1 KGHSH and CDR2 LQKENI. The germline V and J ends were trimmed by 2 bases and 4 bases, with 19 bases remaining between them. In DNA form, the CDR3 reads TGTGCCAGCTCACCAGCAAAGCGGCGGAGTCGCGCAGATACGCAGTATTTT. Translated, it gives CASSPAKRRSRADTQYF.

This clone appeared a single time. CDR3 amino acids: CASKTTGTYNEQFF. CDR3 coding DNA: TGTGCCAGTAAGACGACAGGCACCTACAATGAGCAGTTCTTC. This sequence joins TRBV19 and TRBJ2-1; weak D call: TRBD1 (6 bases). Deletions cut 7 bases from V and 2 bases from J, with 12 bases between. The CDR3 sequence is 14 residues long. Germline V CDR1 and CDR2: LNHDA, SQIVND (reference sequence).

The CDR3 region has the DNA TGTGCCAGCAGCTTTTCGAGTCAAGAGACCCAGTACTTC. Amino acids: CASSFSSQETQYF. The chain has TRBV11-2 and TRBJ2-5; D call uncertain. With 3 bases removed from V and 2 bases from J, the gap between germline ends came to 7 bases. The CDR3 has 13 residues. The V gene's germline CDR1 is SGHAT and CDR2 FQNNGV.

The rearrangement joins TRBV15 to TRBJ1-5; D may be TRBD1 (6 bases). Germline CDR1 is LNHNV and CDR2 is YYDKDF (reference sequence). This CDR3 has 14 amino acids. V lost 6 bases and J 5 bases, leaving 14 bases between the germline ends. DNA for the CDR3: TGTGCCACCAGGGGACATACCCCTCATCAGCCCCAGCATTTT. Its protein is CATRGHTPHQPQHF.

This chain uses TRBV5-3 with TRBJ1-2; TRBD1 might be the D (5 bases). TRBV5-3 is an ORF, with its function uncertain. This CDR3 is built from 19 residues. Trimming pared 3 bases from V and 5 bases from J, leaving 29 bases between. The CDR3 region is CARSCNGVKGLTKCYGYTF. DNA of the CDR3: TGTGCCAGAAGCTGCAACGGAGTTAAGGGACTGACGAAATGTTATGGCTACACCTTC.

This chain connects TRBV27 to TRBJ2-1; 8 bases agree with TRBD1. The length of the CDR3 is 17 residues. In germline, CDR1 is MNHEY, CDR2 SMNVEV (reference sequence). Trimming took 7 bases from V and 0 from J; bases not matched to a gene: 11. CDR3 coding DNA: TGTGCCAGCAATTCAAGGACAGGGCGGATCTCCTACAATGAGCAGTTCTTC. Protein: CASNSRTGRISYNEQFF.

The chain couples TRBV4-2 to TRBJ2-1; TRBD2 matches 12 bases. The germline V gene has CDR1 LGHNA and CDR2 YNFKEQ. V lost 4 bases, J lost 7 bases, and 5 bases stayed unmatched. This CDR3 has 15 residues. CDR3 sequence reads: CASSPVTSGRNEQFF. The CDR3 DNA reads TGTGCCAGCAGCCCTGTGACTAGCGGGAGAAATGAGCAGTTCTTC.